These 20 T cell receptor beta chains were all obtained from the same sample, sequenced in a study of blood T cells in healthy people across ages. Next came a second PCR, run for about 6 to 12 cycles, which used a sample-barcoded 5' primer along with a J-beta primer mix. TCRdb called the 5' RACE reads again in MiXCR, with one record for every CDR3 protein. The sample holds about 800,000 distinct CDR3 sequences; around 25% are singletons and the top ten take under 4.5%. These records were also assigned to another study, of T cells of mothers and their children.

The sequenced sample was blood. These receptor sequences come from a boy aged 5-17 years in good health.

The V gene is TRBV20-1, the J gene TRBJ2-5, with D possibly matching TRBD1 (7 bases). The CDR3 sequence is 15 residues long. Germline-derived CDR1 and CDR2 are DFQATT and SNEGSKA (reference sequence). Trimming stripped 6 bases from V and 3 bases from J, with 20 bases between. The CDR3 DNA reads TGCAGTGCGGAAAACCGCGGGACAGAGAAAGAGACCCAGTACTTC. Translation: CSAENRGTEKETQYF.

About this clonotype itself: A read error may produce the germline difference seen at one junction end. In DNA form, the CDR3 reads TGCGCCAGCAGTGCTTCCGGGACAGGGGCGTACATTCAGTACTTC. Protein product: CASSASGTGAYIQYF. The chain carries TRBV28 and TRBJ2-4, with 10 bases identical to TRBD1. The V gene's germline CDR1 is MDHEN and CDR2 SYDVKM. The length of the CDR3 is 15 residues. Full variable domain (rest looked up from reference TRBV28 and TRBJ2-4): DVKVTQSSRYLVKRTGEKVFLECVQDMDHENMFWYRQDPGLGLRLIYFSYDVKMKEKGDIPEGYSVSREKKERFSLILESASTNQTSMYLCASSASGTGAYIQYFGAGTRLSVL.

V gene TRBV29-1 combines with J gene TRBJ2-5, with unresolved D. The J call may be incorrect, as the DNA end agrees better with TRBJ2-7. This CDR3 comprises 14 residues. Germline CDR1 reads SQVTM; CDR2 reads ANQGSEA. CDR3 sequence reads: CSVEDRYKPYEQYF. The CDR3, as DNA: TGCAGCGTTGAAGATCGGTACAAACCTTACGAGCAGTACTTC.

Written as DNA, the CDR3 is TGTGCCAGCAGCTTATCTGGGGGCCAAGACGAGCAGTACTTC. Its translation is CASSLSGGQDEQYF. J is TRBJ2-7 and V is TRBV7-9, with TRBD1 as a possible D gene (6 bases). Trimming pared 2 bases from V and 5 bases from J, leaving 13 bases between. Germline values: CDR1 SEHNR, CDR2 FQNEAQ (reference sequence). This CDR3 has 14 amino acids.

Many counts were recorded for this clonotype. The chain combines TRBV12-3 or TRBV12-4 with TRBJ2-7; 8 nucleotides align to TRBD1. The J segment lost 3 bases and the V segment lost 4 bases, leaving 8 bases of the junction unmatched. The CDR3 consists of 15 residues. The CDR3: CASSSRTGIFYEQYF. In DNA, the CDR3 is TGTGCCAGCAGTTCACGGACAGGGATATTCTACGAGCAGTACTTC.

This clonotype was seen a handful of times. The rearrangement uses TRBV28 and TRBJ2-1; unclear D gene. The CDR3 is made up of 15 amino acids. Germline V gene sequence: CDR1 MDHEN, CDR2 SYDVKM. Trimming took 6 bases from V and 6 from J, leaving 18 bases between them. The CDR3 nucleotides are TGTGCCAGCAGCCAAAGTCGGGCCGTACCCAATGAGCAGTTCTTC. Translating it yields CASSQSRAVPNEQFF.

This clonotype was detected a few times. The V gene is TRBV29-1, the J gene TRBJ2-3, with 7 bases identical to TRBD1. The V and J ends lost 0 bases and 2 bases, in that order; junction bases with no gene match: 8. Germline V lookup: CDR1 SQVTM, CDR2 ANQGSEA. CDR3 length: 16 residues. Written as DNA, the CDR3 is TGCAGCGTTGAAGATCTGACCGACAGGGACACAGATACGCAGTATTTT. This sequence encodes CSVEDLTDRDTDTQYF.

There are a few counts of this clonotype. The chain joins TRBV28 to TRBJ1-2; 9 bases map to TRBD1. The CDR3 is 14 amino acids. The J segment lost 4 bases and the V segment lost 7 bases, leaving 7 bases of the junction unmatched. The germline V gene has CDR1 MDHEN and CDR2 SYDVKM. The CDR3 here is CASTRTGEVYGYTF. As DNA, the CDR3 is TGTGCCAGCACCCGGACAGGGGAGGTCTATGGCTACACCTTC.

This clonotype was seen only a few times. The chain has TRBV5-5 and TRBJ2-1, with 9 bases matching TRBD1. The CDR3 runs to 14 residues. Trimming cost V 6 bases and J 0 bases; bases outside gene matches: 1. CDR1 and CDR2 from the germline V gene are SGHKS and YYEKEE (reference sequence). In DNA, the CDR3 is TGTGCCAGCATACAGGGGGCCTCCTACAATGAGCAGTTCTTC. Protein product: CASIQGASYNEQFF.

The genes are TRBV20-1 and TRBJ1-1; D gene ambiguous. The CDR3 sequence is 13 residues long. V gave up 0 bases and J gave up 6 bases, with 11 bases separating them. Germline lookup yields CDR1 DFQATT and CDR2 SNEGSKA (reference sequence). The CDR3 DNA sequence: TGCAGTGCTAGAGATTTCTTAACTTCTGAAGCTTTCTTT. It codes for CSARDFLTSEAFF.

This chain uses TRBV4-1 with TRBJ2-5, with 9 bases lining up with TRBD1. The better agreement between TRBJ2-1 and the DNA end casts doubt on the J call. This CDR3 has 19 amino acids. Germline-derived CDR1 and CDR2 are MGHRA and YSYEKL. In DNA, the CDR3 is TGCGCCAGCAGCTGGGACAGGGTATTGGATCTCTCCGTCTACAATGAGCAGTTCTTC. Amino acids: CASSWDRVLDLSVYNEQFF.

This clonotype has a handful of counts. The chain employs TRBV9 and TRBJ2-5; TRBD2 might be the D (6 bases). The CDR3 contains 16 residues. V lost 0 bases and J 5 bases, leaving 17 bases between the germline ends. Germline V CDR1 and CDR2: SGDLS, YYNGEE. Here the CDR3 DNA reads TGTGCCAGCAGCGTAGGTTTCGGCGGGATGAGTGAGACCCAGTACTTC. Its protein product is CASSVGFGGMSETQYF.

This clonotype came up a few times. This chain connects TRBV28 to TRBJ2-4, with 8 positions matching TRBD2. The CDR3 spans 15 residues. The ends lost 6 bases at V and 2 bases at J; junction bases unmatched: 6. Per germline, CDR1 MDHEN and CDR2 SYDVKM. CDR3: CASSPLAGPKNIQYF. CDR3 DNA sequence: TGTGCCAGCAGCCCTTTAGCGGGACCCAAAAACATTCAGTACTTC.

The chain couples TRBV6-2 or TRBV6-3 to TRBJ2-7; D possibly corresponds to TRBD2 (5 bases). CDR3 size: 13 residues. Germline V CDR1 and CDR2: MNHEY, SVGEGT. V shed 4 bases and J shed 1 base, with 8 bases lying between them. CDR3 amino acids: CASSFTGSYEQYV. The CDR3 region has the DNA TGTGCCAGCAGTTTCACGGGATCCTACGAGCAGTACGTC.

The table lists this clonotype with a few counts. V is TRBV29-1 and J is TRBJ1-1; TRBD1 aligns across 9 bases. This CDR3 spans 16 amino acids. Germline values: CDR1 SQVTM, CDR2 ANQGSEA. V shed 1 base and J 5 bases; nucleotides not matched to a gene: 11. CDR3 in DNA: TGCAGCGTTGAAGGACCGGGACAGGGTGATGGAACTGAAGCTTTCTTT. This gives the protein CSVEGPGQGDGTEAFF.

This clonotype has only a few counts. The rearrangement uses TRBV7-9 and TRBJ2-3, with 8 bases lining up with TRBD1. The V segment lost 5 bases and the J segment 6 bases; nucleotides outside the gene matches: 10. CDR1 is SEHNR, CDR2 FQNEAQ, per germline (reference sequence). The CDR3 extends over 15 amino acids. CDR3 residues: CASSPDRGKVDTQYF. In DNA form, the CDR3 reads TGTGCCAGCAGCCCAGACAGGGGAAAGGTGGATACGCAGTATTTT.

This clonotype was seen a handful of times. The chain recombines TRBV14 with TRBJ2-6, with D perhaps being TRBD1 or TRBD2 (5 bases each). The CDR3 is 16 amino acids. The V end was cut by 4 bases, the J end by 2 bases, with 12 bases between. Looked up from germline, CDR1 is SGHDN and CDR2 is FVKESK. The chain's CDR3 is CASSRQSGAGANVLTF. The CDR3 coding sequence is TGTGCCAGCAGCCGACAGTCCGGGGCTGGGGCCAACGTCCTGACTTTC.

The J gene is TRBJ2-3, the V gene TRBV30; maybe TRBD1 (6 bases). The V gene lost 5 bases and the J gene lost 0 bases, with 15 bases spanning the gap. From germline, CDR1 is GTSNPN and CDR2 SVGIG (reference sequence). This CDR3 is 15 amino acids long. DNA for the CDR3: TGTGCCTGGTCCCGGACAGATCTAAGCACAGATACGCAGTATTTT. It yields the protein CAWSRTDLSTDTQYF.

This chain joins TRBV28 and TRBJ1-2; D perhaps matches TRBD1 (5 bases). This CDR3 spans 12 amino acids. Trimming stripped 7 bases from V and 7 bases from J, with 13 bases between. Germline V gives CDR1 MDHEN, CDR2 SYDVKM. The CDR3, as DNA: TGTGCCAGCAACCAAGGGGACCGTGGCTACACCTTC. This gives the protein CASNQGDRGYTF.

This clonotype was counted only a few times. The chain links TRBV24-1 to TRBJ2-1, with 15 bases lining up with TRBD2. The length of the CDR3 is 19 residues. The V gene's germline CDR1 is KGHDR and CDR2 SFDVKD. V trimming: 0 bases; J trimming: 0 bases; junction bases outside the gene matches: 2. CDR3 coding DNA: TGTGCCACCAGTGATTTGGGGACTAGCGGGGGGAGCTCCTACAATGAGCAGTTCTTC. Protein sequence: CATSDLGTSGGSSYNEQFF.